The 18 T cell receptor beta chains below all came from one sample that was sequenced in a study of T cell clonality in common variable immunodeficiency. Measured with immunoSEQ multiplex PCR; TCRdb has only the in-frame clones, and not every one. The repertoire yields 60,000 to 75,000 clones, none seen only once; the top ten contain around 1.6%. Input material: peripheral blood mononuclear cells. The receptors shown here come from a person aged 18 to 75 in good health.

This clone has at least ten counts. The read comes to an end 3 residues before the CDR3 does, leaving the germline J gene to fill in the end. The chain combines TRBV11-3 with TRBJ2-5, with no clear D. Germline V lookup: CDR1 SGHNT, CDR2 YENEEA. V dropped 5 bases and J dropped 6 bases, with 7 bases sitting between them. The CDR3 totals 11 residues. Partial CDR3 DNA: TGTGCCAGCAGCCAAGAGCAGACC. Translated, it gives CASSQEQT. The whole CDR3 sequence reads CASSQEQTQYF.

This clone was found many times. With the read ending 3 residues before the CDR3 end, the germline J gene is used to fill in that end. This rearrangement joins TRBV14 to TRBJ1-4, with 7 nucleotides matching TRBD1. V trimming: 4 bases; J trimming: 7 bases; junction bases outside the gene matches: 6. This CDR3 is 14 amino acids long. The germline gives CDR1 SGHDN, CDR2 FVKESK. CDR3 DNA (partial): TGTGCCAGCAGCCTCAGGGGGACCAGTGAAAAA. This codes for CASSLRGTSEK. The whole CDR3 region reads CASSLRGTSEKLFF.

At least ten counts were recorded for this clone. The missing CDR3 end, 3 residues past where the read stops, is filled in from the germline J gene. This chain uses TRBV30 with TRBJ2-2; 7 positions match TRBD1. After removal of 7 bases from V and 2 bases from J, the junction contained 7 bases not matched to a gene. Germline assignment: CDR1 GTSNPN and CDR2 SVGIG (reference sequence). The CDR3 has 14 amino acids. Incomplete CDR3 DNA: TGTGCCTCCGGGACAGACTCTAACACCGGGGAG. Amino acids: CASGTDSNTGE. Given in full, the CDR3 is CASGTDSNTGELFF.

This clone came up many times. The CDR3 is cut off 3 residues early in the read; its end comes from the germline J gene. The V and J genes are TRBV5-1 and TRBJ2-5, with 9 bases aligning to TRBD1. V dropped 4 bases and J dropped 3; count of bases not matched to a gene: 10. From germline, CDR1 is SGHRS and CDR2 YFSETQ. The CDR3 sequence is 16 residues long. The CDR3 spells CASSLMGQGREETQYF. The CDR3 bases that were read are TGCGCCAGCAGCCTGATGGGACAGGGACGGGAAGAGACC.

This clone was recorded at least ten times. The CDR3 end falls 3 residues outside the read, so it is completed with the germline J gene. The chain employs TRBV19 and TRBJ2-6, with D perhaps matching TRBD2 (5 bases). Trimming pared 4 bases from V and 0 bases from J, leaving 10 bases between. The CDR3 extends over 16 amino acids. CDR1 is LNHDA, CDR2 SQIVND, per germline (reference sequence). CDR3 loop: CASSTGLLSGANVLTF. The CDR3 bases that were read are TGTGCCAGTAGTACCGGACTGCTCTCTGGGGCCAACGTC.

This clone was observed at least ten times. From the germline J gene comes the end of the CDR3, since the read stops 3 residues before it. The chain combines TRBV4-1 with TRBJ2-1, with D tentatively TRBD1 (5 bases). Germline CDR1 MGHRA, CDR2 YSYEKL. This CDR3 comprises 16 residues. V dropped 1 base and J dropped 2 bases, with 12 bases sitting between them. The chain's CDR3 is CASSQVGQFPYNEQFF. The part of the CDR3 DNA that was read is TGCGCCAGCAGCCAAGTGGGGCAGTTCCCCTACAATGAG.

The sample holds many counts of this clone. The observed sequence ends 3 residues before the CDR3 terminus, with the missing tail filled in from the germline J gene. The chain is built from TRBV6-2 or TRBV6-3 and TRBJ2-7; D call uncertain. The CDR3 totals 11 residues. Germline V gene sequence: CDR1 MNHEY, CDR2 SVGEGT. V lost 3 bases, J lost 2 bases, and 2 bases lay in between. CDR3 DNA (partial): TGTGCCAGCAGTTATACCTACGAG. Translated, it gives CASSYTYE. The whole CDR3 is CASSYTYEQYF.

This clone has at least ten counts. The DNA read from the CDR3 is TGCGCCAGCAGGCGGGCGGCCGGTTTAGACACC. The encoded protein is CASRRAAGLDT. The CDR3 reads in full as CASRRAAGLDTIYF. The chain links TRBV5-1 to TRBJ1-3; D is unresolved. The sequence runs out 3 residues before the end of the CDR3; the remainder is reconstructed from the germline J gene. The germline gives CDR1 SGHRS, CDR2 YFSETQ. V was clipped by 5 bases and J by 8 bases, with 17 bases between them. This CDR3 spans 14 amino acids.

This clone occurred many times. The part of the CDR3 DNA that was read is TGTGCCAGCCATTCGGGACTAGCGGGAGCAGATACG. It codes for CASHSGLAGADT. The entire CDR3 reads CASHSGLAGADTQYF. The genes are TRBV6-2 or TRBV6-3 and TRBJ2-3; 14 bases are a match to TRBD2. The CDR3 extends 3 residues past the end of the read, so its final part is completed from the germline J gene. V lost 8 bases to trimming and J lost 4 bases; unmatched junction nucleotides: 5. CDR3 size: 15 residues. CDR1 and CDR2 from the germline V gene are MNHEY and SVGEGT.

This clone has a count of ten or more. The read finishes 3 residues shy of the CDR3 end, and the germline J gene is used to complete it. The chain couples TRBV5-4 to TRBJ2-2, with TRBD1 matching over 9 bases. The CDR3 is 14 residues long. From germline, CDR1 is SGHNT and CDR2 YYREEE (reference sequence). The V segment lost 4 bases and the J segment 9 bases; nucleotides outside the gene matches: 7. CDR3 amino acids: CASSPEGQGRELFF. The sequenced CDR3 bases are TGTGCCAGCAGCCCGGAGGGACAGGGCCGGGAG. Complete variable domain (other parts from reference TRBV5-4 and TRBJ2-2): ETGVTQSPTHLIKTRGQQVTLRCSSQSGHNTVSWYQQALGQGPQFIFQYYREEENGRGNFPPRFSGLQFPNYSSELNVNALELDDSALYLCASSPEGQGRELFFGEGSRLTVL.

This clone showed up many times. The read ends 3 residues early relative to the CDR3; the germline J gene fills the gap. V usage is TRBV19 and J usage is TRBJ2-3, with D unclear. The CDR3 is 13 residues long. The germline V gene has CDR1 LNHDA and CDR2 SQIVND (reference sequence). The germline V and J ends were trimmed by 1 base and 1 base, with 3 bases remaining between them. The CDR3 spells CASSIGGTDTQYF. The CDR3 bases that were read are TGTGCCAGTAGTATAGGCGGCACAGATACG.

This clone was detected ten times or more. The read falls 3 residues short of the CDR3 end, and the missing part is taken from the germline J gene. The chain couples TRBV5-1 to TRBJ2-3; 10 bases match TRBD2. Germline V gene sequence: CDR1 SGHRS, CDR2 YFSETQ. CDR3 size: 16 residues. Trimming removed 3 bases from V and 3 bases from J; junction bases left unmatched: 7. CDR3 bases read: TGCGCCAGCAGCTCGACCGGGACTAGCGAAACAGATACG. As protein: CASSSTGTSETDT. The full CDR3 is CASSSTGTSETDTQYF.

This clone has ten or more counts. The read falls 3 residues short of the CDR3 end, and the missing part is taken from the germline J gene. The rearrangement uses TRBV19 and TRBJ2-3, with 10 bases fitting TRBD2. V lost 7 bases and J lost 0; bases outside the gene matches: 7. Germline assignment: CDR1 LNHDA and CDR2 SQIVND (reference sequence). The CDR3 length is 16 residues. The CDR3 sequence is CASTEGLAASTDTQYF. CDR3 bases read: TGTGCCAGTACCGAAGGACTAGCGGCTAGCACAGATACG. Variable domain in full (rest from reference TRBV19 and TRBJ2-3): DGGITQSPKYLFRKEGQNVTLSCEQNLNHDAMYWYRQDPGQGLRLIYYSQIVNDFQKGDIAEGYSVSREKKESFPLTVTSAQKNPTAFYLCASTEGLAASTDTQYFGPGTRLTVL.

This clone was detected many times. The DNA ends 3 residues before the CDR3 does, and the rest of the CDR3 is filled in from the germline J gene. This rearrangement joins TRBV29-1 to TRBJ1-3; the D is unclear. Germline V gene sequence: CDR1 SQVTM, CDR2 ANQGSEA. The V and J ends lost 6 bases and 4 bases respectively, with 16 bases between them. The CDR3 totals 14 residues. The CDR3 spells CSVVTKTGGNTIYF. The CDR3 DNA, read in part, is TGCAGCGTGGTAACGAAAACCGGGGGAAACACC.

In this sample, this clone turned up a few times. The CDR3 end lies 3 residues beyond the end of the read and is filled in from the germline J gene. J is TRBJ1-1 and V is TRBV7-2; 9 nucleotides line up with TRBD1. The CDR3 extends over 14 amino acids. The V gene's germline CDR1 is SGHTA and CDR2 FQGNSA. CDR3 bases read: TGTGCCAGCAGCCCACAGGGGGCTAGCGGGAAG. Its translation is CASSPQGASGK. In full, the CDR3 is CASSPQGASGKAFF.

In its sample, this clone was seen many times. The read finishes 3 residues shy of the CDR3 end, and the germline J gene is used to complete it. The rearrangement joins TRBV20-1 to TRBJ2-1; a weak D match, TRBD2 (6 bases). Germline V gene sequence: CDR1 DFQATT, CDR2 SNEGSKA (reference sequence). The CDR3 is 13 residues long. The CDR3 protein is CRFTSRSLYEQFF. The covered CDR3 bases are TGCAGGTTCACTAGCAGGAGCCTGTATGAG.

This clone showed up many times. The read finishes 3 residues shy of the CDR3 end, and the germline J gene is used to complete it. The chain couples TRBV9 to TRBJ2-1; the match to TRBD2 covers 9 bases. V was clipped by 4 bases and J by 9 bases; unmatched bases: 17. The CDR3 loop spans 17 amino acids. Germline V gives CDR1 SGDLS, CDR2 YYNGEE. This chain's CDR3 is CASSFRGSGSLAAEQFF. The covered CDR3 bases are TGTGCCAGCAGCTTCAGGGGTAGCGGGAGTTTAGCGGCTGAG.

This clone was found many times. The sequence runs out 3 residues before the end of the CDR3; the remainder is reconstructed from the germline J gene. The V call is TRBV7-9, the J call TRBJ2-1, with 9 bases lining up with TRBD1. The V gene end was trimmed by 4 bases and the J gene end by 7 bases; junction bases not matched to a gene: 5. The CDR3 is 14 residues long. CDR1 is SEHNR and CDR2 is FQNEAQ in the germline V gene (reference sequence). The CDR3 DNA, read in part, is TGTGCCAGCAGCTCAACCGGGACAGGGAATGAG. Protein: CASSSTGTGNE. The full CDR3 protein reads CASSSTGTGNEQFF.